This is a list of T cell receptor beta chains from one sample in a study of blood T cell repertoires in COVID-19. Sequencing was performed with immunoSEQ multiplex PCR; in TCRdb, only in-frame clones are kept and a portion is missing. The sample holds about 170,000 clones, 83% seen once. The sequenced material came from peripheral blood. Receptors originate from a woman older than 75 with acute or convalescent COVID-19. Each CDR3 is given with its conserved first and last residue. A D gene is named only where the DNA matches it firmly. Clone size, where shown, is once, few, many, or a class for clones that have expanded.

d_call: -; v_call: TRBV11-2; clone_size: -; j_call: TRBJ2-3; cdr3_nt: TGTGCCAGCAGCTCCCAAGGACAGATGAGCACAGATACGCAGTATTTT; cdr3_aa: CASSSQGQMSTDTQYF
d_call: -; v_call: TRBV2; clone_size: -; j_call: TRBJ2-6; cdr3_nt: TGTGCCAGCAGTGAATTTCAGGGTGCTGGGGCCAACGTCCTGACTTTC; cdr3_aa: CASSEFQGAGANVLTF
d_call: TRBD2; v_call: TRBV4-3; clone_size: -; j_call: TRBJ2-3; cdr3_nt: TGCGCCAGCAGCCAGGGGCCACTAGCGGGAGGTCACGATACGCAGTATTTT; cdr3_aa: CASSQGPLAGGHDTQYF
d_call: -; v_call: TRBV2; clone_size: -; j_call: TRBJ1-5; cdr3_nt: TGTGCCAGCACGGCGGGCAATCAGCCCCAGCATTTT; cdr3_aa: CASTAGNQPQHF
d_call: -; v_call: TRBV19; clone_size: once; j_call: TRBJ2-3; cdr3_nt: TGTGCCAGTAGTATACAGGCTAGCACAGATACGCAGTATTTT; cdr3_aa: CASSIQASTDTQYF
d_call: -; v_call: TRBV6-6; clone_size: few; j_call: TRBJ2-7; cdr3_nt: TGTGCCAGCAGGGAGGGACAGTCCTCCTACGAGCAGTACTTC; cdr3_aa: CASREGQSSYEQYF
d_call: TRBD2; v_call: TRBV6-1; clone_size: -; j_call: TRBJ2-1; cdr3_nt: TGTGCCAGCAGTGAAGCTCGAGCGGGAGGCCTAAGGGGATCCTACAATGAGCAGTTCTTC; cdr3_aa: CASSEARAGGLRGSYNEQFF
d_call: TRBD2; v_call: TRBV28; clone_size: -; j_call: TRBJ2-3; cdr3_nt: TGTGCCAGCAGTTTGCCACCCTCGACTAGCGGGGGACCCGATACGCAGTATTTT; cdr3_aa: CASSLPPSTSGGPDTQYF
d_call: -; v_call: TRBV28; clone_size: -; j_call: TRBJ1-4; cdr3_nt: TGTGCCAGCAGGGGTAACAGTGCAACTAATGAAAAACTGTTTTTT; cdr3_aa: CASRGNSATNEKLFF
d_call: -; v_call: TRBV1; clone_size: -; j_call: TRBJ1-4; cdr3_nt: TGCACCAGCAGCCAAGATGACGTATGCGGTGAAAAACTGTTTTTT; cdr3_aa: CTSSQDDVCGEKLFF
d_call: -; v_call: TRBV9; clone_size: -; j_call: TRBJ2-7; cdr3_nt: TGTGCCAGCAGCCCCACCGGGTCCTCCTACGAGCAGTACTTC; cdr3_aa: CASSPTGSSYEQYF